A single sample gave rise to the 32 T cell receptor beta chains below, sequenced in a study of Ad26.COV2.S vaccination and SARS-CoV-2 variants (dated by TCRdb to the early 2020s). Library prep was done by the immunoSEQ multiplex PCR assay. TCRdb holds this immuneACCESS table with in-frame rearrangements only. Some clones are missing; in checked studies, unresolved V genes explain under half, and the rest has no known cause. The table for this sample lists about 460,000 clones; roughly nine tenths of them were counted only once. The top ten constitute 1.7% of the sample. In light of the paper, this sample's treatment or condition label describes: roughly 20 received Ad26.COV2.S at low or high dose, single or two shots; 5 received placebo; per-sample allocation not given. Repertoires of vaccine and placebo recipients were sequenced from samples taken on day 63 after the first injection. Sequencing was performed on peripheral blood, taken in a trial of Ad26.COV2.S vaccine versus placebo. The receptors originated from a person between 18 and 65 years old who received the Ad26.COV2.S COVID-19 vaccine or a placebo.

The count of this clone is one. The chain couples TRBV19 to TRBJ1-2; possibly TRBD1 for D (5 bases). CDR3 length: 13 residues. Germline-derived CDR1 and CDR2 are LNHDA and SQIVND (reference sequence). The V end lost 4 bases, the J end lost 7 bases, and 13 bases lay between the germline ends. The CDR3 is CASSSPGGLGYTF. The CDR3 nucleotides read TGTGCCAGTAGTAGCCCGGGGGGACTTGGCTACACCTTC.

The CDR3 loop is CASSFNSETQYF. For the CDR3, the DNA is TGTGCCAGCAGTTTTAATTCAGAGACCCAGTACTTC. The V call is TRBV12-3 or TRBV12-4, the J call TRBJ2-5; D remains unclear. The CDR3 covers 12 residues. The V gene lost 3 bases and the J gene lost 4 bases, with 6 bases spanning the gap.

V and J are TRBV10-2 and TRBJ1-4; D remains unclear. CDR1 WSHSY and CDR2 SAAADI come from the germline V gene. Trimming removed 5 bases at V and 7 bases at J, with 11 bases between. The length of the CDR3 is 13 residues. Here the CDR3 reads CASSRGPSEKLFF. DNA for the CDR3: TGCGCCAGCAGTCGCGGGCCGAGTGAAAAACTGTTTTTT.

The chain employs TRBV24-1 and TRBJ2-3; D is ambiguous. Germline V gives CDR1 KGHDR, CDR2 SFDVKD. The CDR3 contains 12 residues. Trimming took off 9 bases at V and 1 base at J, with 7 bases between the two ends. This CDR3 is CATGKGTDTQYF. The CDR3 bases are TGTGCCACCGGAAAGGGCACAGATACGCAGTATTTT.

This clone was seen just once. This chain joins TRBV15 and TRBJ1-2; 8 nucleotides agree with TRBD1. The V gene end was trimmed by 2 bases and the J gene end by 7 bases; junction bases not matched to a gene: 12. The V gene's germline CDR1 is LNHNV and CDR2 YYDKDF (reference sequence). The CDR3 is 16 residues long. The CDR3 here is CATSRQGAAGRAGYTF. Here the CDR3 DNA reads TGTGCCACCAGCAGACAGGGGGCGGCGGGCAGGGCTGGCTACACCTTC. Filled out from reference TRBV15 and TRBJ1-2, the complete variable domain reads DAMVIQNPRYQVTQFGKPVTLSCSQTLNHNVMYWYQQKSSQAPKLLFHYYDKDFNNEADTPDNFQSRRPNTSFCFLDIRSPGLGDTAMYLCATSRQGAAGRAGYTFGSGTRLTVV.

The chain is built from TRBV6-1 and TRBJ2-7; 8 bases are shared with TRBD2. Germline CDR1 MNHNS, CDR2 SASEGT. This CDR3 is built from 16 residues. The ends lost 4 bases at V and 5 bases at J; junction bases unmatched: 13. CDR3 residues: CASSGKRGGLSDEQYF. The CDR3, as DNA: TGTGCCAGCAGTGGTAAACGGGGGGGCCTTTCCGACGAGCAGTACTTC.

The chain has TRBV18 and TRBJ2-7; maybe TRBD1 (6 bases). Trimming took off 4 bases at V and 3 bases at J, with 13 bases between the two ends. The CDR3 totals 14 residues. The germline gives CDR1 KGHSH, CDR2 LQKENI. The CDR3 nucleotides read TGTGCCAGCTCACAACAGGGTATAGGCTACGAGCAGTACTTC. This translates into CASSQQGIGYEQYF.

The CDR3 DNA sequence: TGCGCCACCCACAAGGGGGACAGGGGGCTAGATACGCAGTATTTT. Its protein product is CATHKGDRGLDTQYF. This chain joins TRBV5-1 and TRBJ2-3, with 12 nucleotides matching TRBD1. V lost 9 bases, J lost 5 bases, and 10 bases stayed unmatched. Looked up from germline, CDR1 is SGHRS and CDR2 is YFSETQ. This CDR3 is 15 amino acids long.

The chain couples TRBV5-1 to TRBJ2-7, with a possible D match to TRBD1 (6 bases). The V gene lost 3 bases and the J gene lost 1 base, with 11 bases spanning the gap. This CDR3 comprises 14 residues. Germline lookup yields CDR1 SGHRS and CDR2 YFSETQ. CDR3 in DNA: TGCGCCAGCAGCTCCGGACAGCCATCCTACGAGCAGTACTTC. Its translation: CASSSGQPSYEQYF. Full variable domain (outside the CDR3, taken from reference TRBV5-1 and TRBJ2-7): KAGVTQTPRYLIKTRGQQVTLSCSPISGHRSVSWYQQTPGQGLQFLFEYFSETQRNKGNFPGRFSGRQFSNSRSEMNVSTLELGDSALYLCASSSGQPSYEQYFGPGTRLTVT.

This clone has only a few counts. The chain uses TRBV6-5 and TRBJ2-2; 8 positions agree with TRBD2. V shed 6 bases, J shed 5 bases, and the junction held 5 bases outside the gene matches. Germline loops: CDR1 MNHEY, CDR2 SVGAGI. The CDR3 extends over 14 amino acids. For the CDR3, the DNA is TGTGCCAGCAGAGCGGGGGTGTGGACCGGGGAGCTGTTTTTT. As protein: CASRAGVWTGELFF.

The chain combines TRBV5-1 with TRBJ1-2, with unresolved D. This CDR3 region has 12 residues. The V end lost 2 bases, the J end lost 3 bases, and 5 bases lay between the germline ends. Per the germline V gene, CDR1 is SGHRS and CDR2 is YFSETQ. The CDR3 reads CASSFGDYGYTF. The CDR3 DNA is TGCGCCAGCAGCTTCGGGGACTATGGCTACACCTTC.

This clone was seen only once. The CDR3: CASSGRHSGANVLTF. The DNA of the CDR3 is TGTGCCAGCAGCGGCAGACACTCTGGGGCCAACGTCCTGACTTTC. The rearrangement uses TRBV11-2 and TRBJ2-6; D is ambiguous. Trimming removed 5 bases from V and 0 bases from J, with 8 bases in between. The length of the CDR3 is 15 residues. Germline assignment: CDR1 SGHAT and CDR2 FQNNGV.

Regarding this clone: Within the sample, other DNA sequences also encode this same CDR3. The chain joins TRBV3-1 (or the pseudogene TRBV3-2) to TRBJ2-7, with D unclear. The V gene lost 3 bases and the J gene lost 3 bases, with 3 bases spanning the gap. This CDR3 comprises 11 residues. Germline V gives CDR1 LGHDT, CDR2 YNNKEL (reference sequence). CDR3 in DNA: TGTGCCAGCAGCCATAGCTACGAGCAGTACTTC. This encodes CASSHSYEQYF.

The rearrangement links TRBV4-2 to TRBJ2-1; weak D call: TRBD2 (5 bases). V gave up 2 bases and J gave up 4 bases, with 15 bases separating them. CDR3 length: 16 amino acids. The germline V gene encodes CDR1 LGHNA and CDR2 YNFKEQ. CDR3 protein: CASSQIAIVTYNEQFF. In DNA form, the CDR3 reads TGTGCCAGCAGCCAAATAGCGATCGTTACTTACAATGAGCAGTTCTTC.

CDR3 in amino acids: CASNPSAGTGFRSGGYTF. The CDR3 nucleotides are TGTGCCAGTAACCCTTCAGCCGGGACAGGGTTTCGGTCGGGTGGCTACACCTTC. The V call is TRBV19, the J call TRBJ1-2; 9 positions agree with TRBD1. Germline V CDR1 and CDR2: LNHDA, SQIVND (reference sequence). This CDR3 is built from 18 residues. After removal of 7 bases from V and 7 bases from J, the junction contained 22 bases not matched to a gene.

This clone was picked up one time. The rearrangement links TRBV5-1 to TRBJ1-5; 10 positions agree with TRBD1. CDR1 SGHRS and CDR2 YFSETQ come from the germline V gene. V shed 4 bases and J 2 bases; nucleotides not matched to a gene: 3. This CDR3 spans 15 amino acids. This CDR3 reads CASSPGTGGNQPQHF. In DNA form, the CDR3 reads TGCGCCAGCAGCCCAGGGACAGGGGGCAATCAGCCCCAGCATTTT.

This chain connects TRBV4-1 to TRBJ2-3; TRBD2 matches at 7 bases. Germline V CDR1 and CDR2: MGHRA, YSYEKL. This CDR3 has 14 residues. V was pared by 5 bases and J by 2 bases, with 4 bases of the junction left unmatched. The CDR3 DNA reads TGCGCCAGCAGCGGGGACTATCTCACAGATACGCAGTATTTT. It translates to CASSGDYLTDTQYF.

The chain employs TRBV7-6 and TRBJ1-5; no firm D call. The CDR3 consists of 16 residues. Trimming removed 1 base at V and 0 bases at J, with 10 bases between. From germline, CDR1 is SGHVS and CDR2 FNYEAQ. CDR3 in amino acids: CASSLGTWGSNQPQHF. The CDR3 region has the DNA TGTGCCAGCAGCTTAGGAACGTGGGGTAGCAATCAGCCCCAGCATTTT.

This clone was seen a single time. The chain links TRBV25-1 to TRBJ2-1, with 7 bases aligning to TRBD1. V gave up 3 bases and J gave up 3 bases; unmatched junction bases: 5. The V gene's germline CDR1 is MGHDK and CDR2 SYGVNS. The CDR3 has 15 residues. The CDR3 nucleotides read TGTGCCAGCAGTGACAGGCGGACAGGCTACAATGAGCAGTTCTTC. Residues: CASSDRRTGYNEQFF.

This chain connects TRBV4-1 to TRBJ1-1, with D perhaps matching TRBD1 (5 bases). V lost 3 bases and J lost 7, with 15 bases in between. The V gene's germline CDR1 is MGHRA and CDR2 YSYEKL. The CDR3 loop spans 14 amino acids. CDR3 bases: TGCGCCAGCAGCCAGGCCCGGGGGGTGGGTGAAGCTTTCTTT. Translating it yields CASSQARGVGEAFF.

The J gene is TRBJ1-5, the V gene TRBV27; D is possibly TRBD1 (5 bases). V gave up 6 bases and J gave up 1 base, with 10 bases separating them. The germline V gene has CDR1 MNHEY and CDR2 SMNVEV (reference sequence). The CDR3 has 14 residues. The CDR3, as DNA: TGTGCCAGCAGCGCGCCAGGGAGCAATCAGCCCCAGCATTTT. Translated: CASSAPGSNQPQHF.

The chain uses TRBV5-1 and TRBJ2-6, with D perhaps TRBD2 (5 bases). The CDR3 covers 15 residues. Between the trimmed V and J ends, which lost 7 bases and 2 bases, there was a span of 13 bases. CDR1 and CDR2 from the germline V gene are SGHRS and YFSETQ. This CDR3 is CASALQRAGANVLTF. As DNA, the CDR3 is TGCGCCAGCGCCCTTCAGAGGGCTGGGGCCAACGTCCTGACTTTC.

The chain has TRBV30 and TRBJ2-6; possible D gene TRBD2, 5 bases. CDR1 GTSNPN and CDR2 SVGIG come from the germline V gene (reference sequence). The CDR3 has 18 residues. V was pared by 0 bases and J by 0 bases, with 15 bases between. The CDR3 loop is CAWSVLEVWGSGANVLTF. CDR3 coding DNA: TGTGCCTGGAGTGTACTAGAAGTTTGGGGCTCTGGGGCCAACGTCCTGACTTTC. The whole variable domain, remainder taken from reference TRBV30 and TRBJ2-6, is SQTIHQWPATLVQPVGSPLSLECTVEGTSNPNLYWYRQAAGRGLQLLFYSVGIGQISSEVPQNLSASRPQDRQFILSSKKLLLSDSGFYLCAWSVLEVWGSGANVLTFGAGSRLTVL.

This sequence joins TRBV18 and TRBJ1-2; 7 bases agree with TRBD1. Unmatched junction bases numbered 7, after V lost 3 bases and J lost 6 bases. The germline V gene encodes CDR1 KGHSH and CDR2 LQKENI. CDR3 length: 14 amino acids. The CDR3 sequence is CASSPVTGKDGYTF. Here the CDR3 DNA reads TGTGCCAGCTCACCGGTGACAGGGAAAGATGGCTACACCTTC.

The V and J genes are TRBV19 and TRBJ2-5; 7 positions match TRBD2. The germline gives CDR1 LNHDA, CDR2 SQIVND (reference sequence). Germline trimming cut 8 bases from V and 2 bases from J; bases unmatched to any gene: 11. The CDR3 is made up of 15 amino acids. The CDR3 nucleotides read TGTGCCAGTGGGGGGGTAATCTCAGGACAAGAGACCCAGTACTTC. The encoded protein is CASGGVISGQETQYF.

This clone was picked up one time. The V gene is TRBV30, the J gene TRBJ2-1, with D perhaps TRBD2 (5 bases). V was clipped by 0 bases and J by 12 bases, with 15 bases between them. The CDR3 spans 13 residues. Germline CDR1 GTSNPN, CDR2 SVGIG (reference sequence). CDR3 DNA sequence: TGTGCCTGGAGTGTGCGCGGGCCATTAGGGCAGTTCTTC. Protein product: CAWSVRGPLGQFF.

The rearrangement joins TRBV7-9 to TRBJ2-2, with TRBD1 identical over 8 bases. The V segment lost 3 bases and the J segment 4 bases; nucleotides outside the gene matches: 7. From germline, CDR1 is SEHNR and CDR2 FQNEAQ (reference sequence). This CDR3 comprises 16 residues. CDR3 protein: CASSFSGGGGTGELFF. In DNA form, the CDR3 reads TGTGCCAGCAGCTTTTCAGGGGGCGGCGGCACCGGGGAGCTGTTTTTT.

This chain uses TRBV28 with TRBJ1-3, with a weak D call TRBD1 (5 bases). From germline, CDR1 is MDHEN and CDR2 SYDVKM. Deletions cut 1 base from V and 2 bases from J, with 12 bases between. This CDR3 comprises 16 residues. CDR3 protein: CASSLYRGPPGNTIYF. The CDR3 DNA reads TGTGCCAGCAGTTTATATCGGGGCCCGCCTGGAAACACCATATATTTT.

This clone has just one count. The CDR3 loop is CASSYSGTEFYEQYF. The CDR3 DNA sequence: TGTGCCAGCAGCTACTCCGGGACAGAATTTTACGAGCAGTACTTC. The J gene is TRBJ2-7, the V gene TRBV11-2; TRBD1 aligns across 7 bases. Per the germline V gene, CDR1 is SGHAT and CDR2 is FQNNGV. The CDR3 runs to 15 residues. V trimming: 4 bases; J trimming: 4 bases; junction bases outside the gene matches: 10.

The V call is TRBV2, the J call TRBJ2-1, with 10 bases that match TRBD2. The CDR3 is 16 amino acids. With V trimmed by 6 bases and J by 10 bases, 15 bases remained unmatched. Germline values: CDR1 SNHLY, CDR2 FYNNEI. The CDR3 sequence is CASSMILAGESGEQFF. The CDR3 DNA reads as TGTGCCAGCAGCATGATTCTAGCGGGGGAGAGCGGGGAGCAGTTCTTC.

The chain joins TRBV9 to TRBJ1-4; D call uncertain. Germline CDR1 reads SGDLS; CDR2 reads YYNGEE. The V gene lost 4 bases and the J gene lost 0 bases, with 16 bases spanning the gap. The CDR3 spans 17 residues. The DNA for the CDR3 is TGTGCCAGCAGCCCTCAGGCGACCCAAGCAACTAATGAAAAACTGTTTTTT. This codes for CASSPQATQATNEKLFF. The full variable domain, rest sourced from reference TRBV9 and TRBJ1-4, is DSGVTQTPKHLITATGQRVTLRCSPRSGDLSVYWYQQSLDQGLQFLIQYYNGEERAKGNILERFSAQQFPDLHSELNLSSLELGDSALYFCASSPQATQATNEKLFFGSGTQLSVL.

The chain links TRBV6-1 to TRBJ1-5; D unclear. CDR3 length equals 12 residues. Germline V gene data show CDR1 as MNHNS and CDR2 as SASEGT. V lost 3 bases, J lost 4 bases, and 4 bases lay in between. This CDR3 reads CASSDQNQPQHF. CDR3 in DNA: TGTGCCAGCAGTGACCAGAATCAGCCCCAGCATTTT.